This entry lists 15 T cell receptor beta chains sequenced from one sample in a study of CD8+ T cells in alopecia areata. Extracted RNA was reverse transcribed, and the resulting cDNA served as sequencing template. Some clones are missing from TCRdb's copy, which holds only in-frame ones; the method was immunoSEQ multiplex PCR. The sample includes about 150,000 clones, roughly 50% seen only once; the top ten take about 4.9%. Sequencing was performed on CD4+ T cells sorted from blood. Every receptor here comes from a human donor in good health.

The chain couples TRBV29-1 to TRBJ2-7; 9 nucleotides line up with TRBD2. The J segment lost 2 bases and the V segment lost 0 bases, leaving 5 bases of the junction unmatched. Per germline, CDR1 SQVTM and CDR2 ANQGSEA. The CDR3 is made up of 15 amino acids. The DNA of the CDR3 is TGCAGCGTTGAAGATTGGGAGCGGGGGGCCTACGAGCAGTACTTC. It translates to CSVEDWERGAYEQYF.

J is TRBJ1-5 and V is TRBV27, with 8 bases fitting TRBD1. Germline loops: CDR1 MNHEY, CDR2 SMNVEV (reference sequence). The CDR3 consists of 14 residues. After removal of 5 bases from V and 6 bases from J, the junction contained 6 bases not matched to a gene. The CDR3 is CASSPTGESQPQHF. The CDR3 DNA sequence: TGTGCCAGCAGTCCGACAGGGGAGAGTCAGCCCCAGCATTTT.

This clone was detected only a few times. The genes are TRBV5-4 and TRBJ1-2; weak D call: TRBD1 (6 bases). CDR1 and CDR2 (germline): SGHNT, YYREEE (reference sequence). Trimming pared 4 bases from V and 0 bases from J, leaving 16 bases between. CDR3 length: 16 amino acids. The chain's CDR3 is CASSLRQAPTNYGYTF. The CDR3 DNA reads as TGTGCCAGCAGCCTACGACAGGCTCCTACTAACTATGGCTACACCTTC.

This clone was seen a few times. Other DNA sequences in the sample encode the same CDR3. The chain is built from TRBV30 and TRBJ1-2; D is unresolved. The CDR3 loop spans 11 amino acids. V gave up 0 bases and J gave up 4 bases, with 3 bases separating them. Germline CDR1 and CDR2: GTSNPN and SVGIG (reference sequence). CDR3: CAWSVLYGYTF. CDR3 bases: TGTGCCTGGAGTGTCCTCTATGGCTACACCTTC.

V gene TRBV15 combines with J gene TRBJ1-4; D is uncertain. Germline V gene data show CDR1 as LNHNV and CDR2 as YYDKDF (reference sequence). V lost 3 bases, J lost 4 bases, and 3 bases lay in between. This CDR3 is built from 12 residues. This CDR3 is CATSRVNEKLFF. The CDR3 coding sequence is TGTGCCACCAGCAGGGTTAATGAAAAACTGTTTTTT.

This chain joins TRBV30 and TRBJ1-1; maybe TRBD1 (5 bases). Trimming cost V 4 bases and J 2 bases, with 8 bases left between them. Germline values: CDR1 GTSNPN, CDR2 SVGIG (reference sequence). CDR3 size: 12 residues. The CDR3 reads CAWKGTNTEAFF. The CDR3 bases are TGTGCCTGGAAGGGGACTAACACTGAAGCTTTCTTT. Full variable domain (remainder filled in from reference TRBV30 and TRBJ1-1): SQTIHQWPATLVQPVGSPLSLECTVEGTSNPNLYWYRQAAGRGLQLLFYSVGIGQISSEVPQNLSASRPQDRQFILSSKKLLLSDSGFYLCAWKGTNTEAFFGQGTRLTVV.

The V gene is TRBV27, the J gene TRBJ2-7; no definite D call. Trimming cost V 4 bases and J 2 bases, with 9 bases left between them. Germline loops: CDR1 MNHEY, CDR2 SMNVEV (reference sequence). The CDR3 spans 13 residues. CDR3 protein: CASSSRPPYEQYF. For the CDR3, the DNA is TGTGCCAGCAGTTCCAGGCCCCCCTACGAGCAGTACTTC.

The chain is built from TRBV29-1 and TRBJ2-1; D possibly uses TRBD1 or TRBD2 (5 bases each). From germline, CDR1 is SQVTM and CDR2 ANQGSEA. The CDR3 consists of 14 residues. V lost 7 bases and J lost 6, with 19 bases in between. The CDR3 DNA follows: TGCAGCGGATCGGGACGGTACTCCCTCAATGAGCAGTTCTTC. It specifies CSGSGRYSLNEQFF.

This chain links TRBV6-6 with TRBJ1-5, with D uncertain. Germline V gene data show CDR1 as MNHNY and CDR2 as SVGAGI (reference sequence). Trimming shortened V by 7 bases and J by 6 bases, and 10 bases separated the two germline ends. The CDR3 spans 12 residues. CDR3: CASNDWGQPQHF. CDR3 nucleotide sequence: TGTGCCAGCAATGACTGGGGTCAGCCCCAGCATTTT.

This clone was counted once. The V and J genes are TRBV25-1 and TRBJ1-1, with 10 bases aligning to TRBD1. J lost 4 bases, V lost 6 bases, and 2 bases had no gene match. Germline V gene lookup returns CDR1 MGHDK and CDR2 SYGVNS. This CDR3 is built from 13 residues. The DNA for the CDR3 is TGTGCCAGCAGCGGACAGGGGGGCACTGAAGCTTTCTTT. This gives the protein CASSGQGGTEAFF.

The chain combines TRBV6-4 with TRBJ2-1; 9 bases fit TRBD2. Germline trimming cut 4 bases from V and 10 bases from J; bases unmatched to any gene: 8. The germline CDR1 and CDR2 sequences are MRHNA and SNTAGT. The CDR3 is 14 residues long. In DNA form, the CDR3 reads TGTGCCAGCAGTGCCGGGACTAGCTTCGGCGAGCAGTTCTTC. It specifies CASSAGTSFGEQFF.

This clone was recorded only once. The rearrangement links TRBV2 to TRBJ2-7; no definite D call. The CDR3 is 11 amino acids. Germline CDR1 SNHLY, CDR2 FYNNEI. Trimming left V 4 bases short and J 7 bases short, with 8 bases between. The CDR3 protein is CASSVEWEQYF. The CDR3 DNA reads TGTGCCAGCAGTGTCGAGTGGGAGCAGTACTTC.

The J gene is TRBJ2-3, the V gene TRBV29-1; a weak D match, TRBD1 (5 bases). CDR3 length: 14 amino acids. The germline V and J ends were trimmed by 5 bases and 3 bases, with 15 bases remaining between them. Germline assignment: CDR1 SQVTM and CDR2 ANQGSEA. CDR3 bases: TGCAGCGTTCAAGGTGCCAGGGCGACAGATACGCAGTATTTT. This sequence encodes CSVQGARATDTQYF.

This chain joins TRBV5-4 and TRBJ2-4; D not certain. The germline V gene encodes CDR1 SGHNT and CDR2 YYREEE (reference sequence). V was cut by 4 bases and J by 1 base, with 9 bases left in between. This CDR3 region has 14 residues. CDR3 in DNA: TGTGCCAGCAGCGCCCTAGGGGCCAAAAACATTCAGTACTTC. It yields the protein CASSALGAKNIQYF. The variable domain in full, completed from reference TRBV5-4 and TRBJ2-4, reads ETGVTQSPTHLIKTRGQQVTLRCSSQSGHNTVSWYQQALGQGPQFIFQYYREEENGRGNFPPRFSGLQFPNYSSELNVNALELDDSALYLCASSALGAKNIQYFGAGTRLSVL.

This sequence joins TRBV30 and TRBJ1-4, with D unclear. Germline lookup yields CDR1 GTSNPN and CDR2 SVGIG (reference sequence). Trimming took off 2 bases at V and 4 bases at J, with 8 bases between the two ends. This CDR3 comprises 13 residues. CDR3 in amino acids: CAWSRALNEKLFF. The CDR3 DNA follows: TGTGCCTGGAGTCGGGCCCTTAATGAAAAACTGTTTTTT.